Here is one T cell receptor beta chain with its context. What it binds is unknown. The assay was immunoSEQ multiplex PCR, and TCRdb's table has in-frame clones only and misses some. The sample comprises 37,000 or so clones, almost 90% of which are singletons, and around 7.7% rests with the top ten. The data belong to a study of PD-1 blockade in classical Hodgkin lymphoma. Every patient was affected by relapse after autologous stem cell transplantation, while exposure to brentuximab vedotin was not uniform. Findings and limits, study-wide: Patients were excluded if nivolumab began under 1 year after ASCT (the autologous transplant).

This clonotype was obtained from a human donor with classical Hodgkin lymphoma. The input for sequencing was peripheral blood mononuclear cells (PBMCs), taken before the second cycle of nivolumab.

In nucleotides, the CDR3 is TGTGCCAGTAGTCCCCAACCCGGACAGGCACCAGGACAGCCCCAGCATTTT. This gives the protein CASSPQPGQAPGQPQHF. The J gene is TRBJ1-5, the V gene TRBV19; 7 bases are a match to TRBD1. The V gene end was trimmed by 5 bases and the J gene end by 7 bases; junction bases not matched to a gene: 17. CDR1 LNHDA and CDR2 SQIVND come from the germline V gene (reference sequence). The CDR3 totals 17 residues.